The clone carrying this T cell receptor beta chain came up many times. Its cognate antigen is unknown. Prepared libraries of TCR beta cDNA carried unique molecular identifiers. T cells, roughly 0.9 to 11 million of them, yielded some 500,000 cDNA molecules. TCRdb reprocessed the PCR reads via MiXCR and lists one record per CDR3 protein. Here the sample spans 700,000 to 800,000 distinct CDR3 sequences, 30% being singletons. Germline assignment: CDR1 LGHNA and CDR2 YSLEER. The ends lost 1 base at V and 2 bases at J; junction bases unmatched: 5. The CDR3 covers 19 residues. This sample was included in a study of post-analysis software for immune sequencing data. On the study more broadly: Progressive-relapsing, secondary progressive and relapsing-remitting multiple sclerosis were among the disease courses included. Findings and caveats of the study: Relative to controls, patients had about 5 TRBV segments at higher frequency, with TRBV5-6, TRBV5-1 and TRBV20-1 among these.

The sample was blood. This clonotype was sampled from a girl between 5 and 17 years old with multiple sclerosis. The chain is built from TRBV4-3 and TRBJ2-1; 16 bases are a match to TRBD2. The CDR3 DNA reads as TGCGCCAGCAGCCAAGGGGGGACTAGCGGGAGGGCACCCTACAATGAGCAGTTCTTC. Protein product: CASSQGGTSGRAPYNEQFF.